This T cell receptor (beta chain) comes out of a study of T cell responses to AZD1222 COVID-19 vaccine. Study outcomes and limitations: Nearly half of the spike-specific TCRs reportedly recognize variant regions that carry no mutations. Two doses of AZD1222 preceded a rise in Spike-specific TCR breadth and depth. Clonal diversity was possibly underestimated, and the donors were mostly white British, with more females. Among those given AZD1222, only 6 or 7 were seropositive at baseline.

CDR1 and CDR2 from the germline V gene are MNHEY and SMNVEV (reference sequence). Trimming pared 2 bases from V and 2 bases from J, leaving 6 bases between. This CDR3 region has 13 residues. Note on this clone: Antigen: not known.

Assay: immunoSEQ multiplex PCR; the TCRdb copy retains only in-frame clones and omits some. The sample holds around 150,000 clones; around 92% are singletons and the top ten take about 4.6%. The specimen comprised peripheral blood, sampled on day 0 of MenACWY control vaccination. J is TRBJ1-2 and V is TRBV27; D remains ambiguous. This clonotype originated in an adult in good health. As DNA, the CDR3 is TGTGCCAGCAGTTTAAGAGGAAACTATGGCTACACCTTC. As protein: CASSLRGNYGYTF.